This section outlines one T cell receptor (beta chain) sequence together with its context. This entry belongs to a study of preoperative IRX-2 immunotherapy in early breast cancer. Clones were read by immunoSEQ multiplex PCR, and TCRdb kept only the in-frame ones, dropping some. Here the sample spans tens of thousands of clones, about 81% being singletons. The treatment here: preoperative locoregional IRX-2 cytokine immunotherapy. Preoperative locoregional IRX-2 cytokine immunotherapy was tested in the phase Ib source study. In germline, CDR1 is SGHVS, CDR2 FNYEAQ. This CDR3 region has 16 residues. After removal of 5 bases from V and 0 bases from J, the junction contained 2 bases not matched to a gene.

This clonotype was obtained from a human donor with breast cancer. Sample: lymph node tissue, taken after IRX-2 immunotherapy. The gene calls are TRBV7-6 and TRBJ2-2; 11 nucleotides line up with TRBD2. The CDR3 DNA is TGTGCCAGCAGCCCGGGACTAGCGGCGAACACCGGGGAGCTGTTTTTT. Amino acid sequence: CASSPGLAANTGELFF.